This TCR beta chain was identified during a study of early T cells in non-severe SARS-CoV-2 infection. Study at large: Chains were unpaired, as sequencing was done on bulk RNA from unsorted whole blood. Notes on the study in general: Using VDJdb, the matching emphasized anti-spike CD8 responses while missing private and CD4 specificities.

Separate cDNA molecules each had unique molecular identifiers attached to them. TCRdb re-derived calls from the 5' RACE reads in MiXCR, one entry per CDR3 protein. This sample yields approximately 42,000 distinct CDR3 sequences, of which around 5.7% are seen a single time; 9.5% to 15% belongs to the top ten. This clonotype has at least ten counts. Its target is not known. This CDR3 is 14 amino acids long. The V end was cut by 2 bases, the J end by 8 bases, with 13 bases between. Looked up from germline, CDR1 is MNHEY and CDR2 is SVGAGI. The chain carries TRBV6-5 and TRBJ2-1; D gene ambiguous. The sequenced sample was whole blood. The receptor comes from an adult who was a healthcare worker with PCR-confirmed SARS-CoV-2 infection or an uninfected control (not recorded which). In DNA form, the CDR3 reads TGTGCCAGCAGTTACAGGGTTTCTGGCGATGAGCAGTTCTTC. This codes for CASSYRVSGDEQFF.